The 8 T cell receptor beta chains below were found in one sample sequenced in a study of blood T cells in healthy people across ages. Next came a second PCR, run for about 7 to 11 cycles, which used a sample-barcoded 5' primer along with a J-beta primer mix. TCRdb processed the 5' RACE reads anew with MiXCR; each CDR3 protein has one entry. In the table there are hundreds of thousands of distinct CDR3 sequences, approximately 21% of which are singletons. The sample taken for sequencing was blood. These receptors came from a man in his 70s in good health.

The CDR3 DNA follows: TGTGCCAGCAGTGAACTCGGGGGAGTAGAGAACATTCAGTACTTC. It specifies CASSELGGVENIQYF. The chain links TRBV6-1 to TRBJ2-4; D possibly corresponds to TRBD2 (6 bases). The CDR3 sequence is 15 residues long. V was shortened by 2 bases and J by 7 bases, with 15 bases between the two germline ends. CDR1 is MNHNS, CDR2 SASEGT, per germline.

V gene TRBV28 combines with J gene TRBJ2-7; D unclear. Looked up from germline, CDR1 is MDHEN and CDR2 is SYDVKM. Trimming removed 7 bases from V and 4 bases from J, with 8 bases in between. The CDR3 sequence is 11 residues long. DNA for the CDR3: TGTGCCAGCACCAGCAGATACGAGCAGTACTTC. It is translated as CASTSRYEQYF.

This clonotype was observed a few times. CDR3 in DNA: TGTGCCAGCAGGGGACTAGCGGGCCTCCAAGAGACCCAGTACTTC. Its translation: CASRGLAGLQETQYF. The chain couples TRBV28 to TRBJ2-5; 12 nucleotides agree with TRBD2. Germline V gene data show CDR1 as MDHEN and CDR2 as SYDVKM. CDR3 length: 15 amino acids. The ends lost 6 bases at V and 1 base at J; junction bases unmatched: 3.

CDR3 region: CACGYRGFDYNEQFF. CDR3 bases: TGTGCCTGCGGATACAGGGGGTTTGACTACAATGAGCAGTTCTTC. The V and J genes are TRBV13 and TRBJ2-1; TRBD1 matches at 8 bases. CDR1 is PRHDT and CDR2 is FYEKMQ in the germline V gene (reference sequence). V was clipped by 11 bases and J by 3 bases; unmatched bases: 12. The CDR3 has 15 residues.

In this sample, this clonotype turned up a few times. The CDR3 sequence: CASMLGVGELFF. The DNA for the CDR3 is TGTGCCAGCATGCTCGGGGTCGGGGAGCTGTTTTTT. The chain employs TRBV2 and TRBJ2-2; the D gene is possibly TRBD2 (5 bases). Looked up from germline, CDR1 is SNHLY and CDR2 is FYNNEI. V was cut by 7 bases and J by 7 bases, with 10 bases left in between. The CDR3 runs to 12 residues.

This clonotype was detected many times. This sequence joins TRBV4-3 and TRBJ2-5; TRBD1 matches at 7 bases. The J call may be mistaken, given a closer DNA end match to TRBJ2-7. The germline V gene has CDR1 LGHNA and CDR2 YSLEER. The CDR3 totals 15 residues. CDR3 residues: CASSPGTASSYEQYF. CDR3 coding DNA: TGCGCCAGCAGCCCAGGGACAGCTAGCTCCTACGAGCAGTACTTC.

The rearrangement uses TRBV6-1 and TRBJ1-5; no firm D call. The V gene's germline CDR1 is MNHNS and CDR2 SASEGT. This CDR3 region has 14 residues. The V and J ends lost 6 bases and 1 base respectively, with 10 bases between them. The CDR3: CASSLTQSNQPQHF. CDR3 coding DNA: TGTGCCAGCAGCCTTACCCAAAGCAATCAGCCCCAGCATTTT.

This clonotype was observed a few times. The chain couples TRBV5-8 to TRBJ2-1; 10 bases line up with TRBD1. The J segment lost 7 bases and the V segment lost 5 bases, leaving 9 bases of the junction unmatched. The CDR3 totals 15 residues. Germline V gives CDR1 SGHTS, CDR2 YDEGEE. The CDR3 region is CASSSGTGAGNEQFF. In DNA, the CDR3 is TGTGCCAGCAGTTCCGGGACAGGGGCGGGTAATGAGCAGTTCTTC.